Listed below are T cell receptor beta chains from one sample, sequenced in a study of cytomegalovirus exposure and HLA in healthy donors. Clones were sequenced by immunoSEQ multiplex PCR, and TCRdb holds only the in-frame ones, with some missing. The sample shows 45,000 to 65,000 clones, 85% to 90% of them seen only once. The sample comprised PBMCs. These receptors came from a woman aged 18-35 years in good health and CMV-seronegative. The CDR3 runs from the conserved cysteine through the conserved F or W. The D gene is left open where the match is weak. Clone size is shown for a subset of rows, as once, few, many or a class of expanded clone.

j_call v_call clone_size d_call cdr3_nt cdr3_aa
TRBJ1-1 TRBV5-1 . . TGCGCCAGCAGCTTGCTGGGGGGGACTGAAGCTTTCTTT CASSLLGGTEAFF
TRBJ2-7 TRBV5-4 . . TGTGCCAGCAGCTTGTCAGGGCCGAGCTCCTACGAGCAGTACTTC CASSLSGPSSYEQYF
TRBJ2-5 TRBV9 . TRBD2 TGTGCCAGCAGCGCAGCCGGGACTAGCGGGAGGGGAGAGACCCAGTACTTC CASSAAGTSGRGETQYF
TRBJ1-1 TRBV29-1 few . TGCAGCCAGACTCTCTCGAACACTGAAGCTTTCTTT CSQTLSNTEAFF
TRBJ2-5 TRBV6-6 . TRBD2 TGTGCCAGCAGGATGACTAGCGGGGGTATTCAAGAGACCCAGTACTTC CASRMTSGGIQETQYF
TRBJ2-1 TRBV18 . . TGTGCCAGCTCACCTCCACAGGGTTACAATGAGCAGTTCTTC CASSPPQGYNEQFF
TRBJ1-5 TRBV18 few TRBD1 TGTGCCAGCTCACGGACAGGGCGAGGCCAGCCCCAGCATTTT CASSRTGRGQPQHF
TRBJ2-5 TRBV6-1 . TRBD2 TGTGCCAGCAATCCTAGCGGCCAAGAGACCCAGTACTTC CASNPSGQETQYF
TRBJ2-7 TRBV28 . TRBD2 TGTGCCAGCAGTTTAGCTAGCGGATTCTACGAGCAGTACTTC CASSLASGFYEQYF
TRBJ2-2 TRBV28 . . TGTGCCAGCAGTTCCGGTTTCACCGGGGAGCTGTTTTTT CASSSGFTGELFF
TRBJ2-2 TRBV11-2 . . TGTGCCAGCAGTTCAGTTACAGGGAACACCGGGGAGCTGTTTTTT CASSSVTGNTGELFF
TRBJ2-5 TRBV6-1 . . TGTGCCAGCAGTGAAGTGCGGCGGGGATACCAAGAGACCCAGTACTTC CASSEVRRGYQETQYF
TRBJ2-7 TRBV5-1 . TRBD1 TGCGCCAGCAGATTCGACAGGGGGATATACGAGCAGTACTTC CASRFDRGIYEQYF
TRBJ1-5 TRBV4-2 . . TGTGCCAGCAGCCAAGATGGCGGCGGTGACCTCCCGCCCCAGCATTTT CASSQDGGGDLPPQHF
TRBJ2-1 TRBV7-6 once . TGTGCCAGCAGCTTATCCGGTTATGAGCAGTTCTTC CASSLSGYEQFF
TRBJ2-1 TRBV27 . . TGTGCCAGCAGTCTTAGAGCCTCACCCCTGAATGAGCAGTTCTTC CASSLRASPLNEQFF
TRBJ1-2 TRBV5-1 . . TGCGCCAGCAGCTCCATAATAGGGGCCGCCGCCTATGGCTACACCTTC CASSSIIGAAAYGYTF
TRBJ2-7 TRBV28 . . TGTGCCAGCAGTTTATGCCGCCGGTGCGAGCAGTACTTC CASSLCRRCEQYF
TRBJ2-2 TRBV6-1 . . TGTGCCAGCATGAGAGGGGGTACGAACACCGGGGAGCTGTTTTTT CASMRGGTNTGELFF
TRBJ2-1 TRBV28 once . TGTGCCAGCGGGCATCAGGGGGGCTCCTACAATGAGCAGTTCTTC CASGHQGGSYNEQFF
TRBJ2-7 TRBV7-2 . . TGTGCCAGCAGCTTTGCAACAGGGTCCTACGAGCAGTACTTC CASSFATGSYEQYF
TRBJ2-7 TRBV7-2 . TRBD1 TGTGCCAGCAGCTTAGACCCGGGACAGGGGGGCGAGCAGTACTTC CASSLDPGQGGEQYF
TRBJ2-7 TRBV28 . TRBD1 TGTGCCAGCAGTTTAGGAACCCCGGGACAGCCCCTGACCTACGAGCAGTACTTC CASSLGTPGQPLTYEQYF
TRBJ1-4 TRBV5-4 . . TGTGCCAGCAGCCCGGGATTTAATGAAAAACTGTTTTTT CASSPGFNEKLFF
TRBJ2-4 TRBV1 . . TGCACCAGCAGCCCGTATCGACAGGGGCTCGACATTCAGTACTTC CTSSPYRQGLDIQYF
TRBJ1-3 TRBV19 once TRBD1 TGTGCCAGTAGTGACCCGGGACAGGGGGATACTGGAAACACCATATATTTT CASSDPGQGDTGNTIYF
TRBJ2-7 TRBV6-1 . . TGTGCCAGCATCGATTGGGGACTTTCCTACGAGCAGTACTTC CASIDWGLSYEQYF
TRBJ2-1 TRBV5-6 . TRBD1 TGTGCCAGCAGCTGGGGAACAGGGGATGAGCAGTTCTTC CASSWGTGDEQFF
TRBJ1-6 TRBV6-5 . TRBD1 TGTGCCAGCAGCCCGGACAGGGCTAATTCACCCCTCCACTTT CASSPDRANSPLHF
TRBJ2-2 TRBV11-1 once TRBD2 TGTGCCAGCAGCCCCGCCGGGACTAGGACCGGGGAGCTGTTTTTT CASSPAGTRTGELFF
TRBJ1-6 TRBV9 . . TGTGCCAGCAGCGTAGACCACAGCTCCTATAATTCACCCCTCCACTTT CASSVDHSSYNSPLHF
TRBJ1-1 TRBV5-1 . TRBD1 TGCGCCAGCAGAAGTGACAGGGGTGTAGCGAACACTGAAGCTTTCTTT CASRSDRGVANTEAFF
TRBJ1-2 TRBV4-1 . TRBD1 TGCGCCAGCAGCCTTCTACCCGCCGGGACAGTAAACTATGGCTACACCTTC CASSLLPAGTVNYGYTF
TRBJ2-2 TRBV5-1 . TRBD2 TGCGCCAGCAGCTTGGCGACTAGCAGCACCGGGGAGCTGTTTTTT CASSLATSSTGELFF
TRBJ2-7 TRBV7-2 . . TGTGCCAGCAGCTTAAGTTCGGGAGAGCAGTACTTC CASSLSSGEQYF
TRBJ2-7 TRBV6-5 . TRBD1 TGTGCCAGCACTCCTCATTACAGGGGTAACTACGAGCAGTACTTC CASTPHYRGNYEQYF
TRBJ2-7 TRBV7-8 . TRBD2 TGTGCCAGCAGCGGACTAGCGGGGGCCGCCTACGAGCAGTACTTC CASSGLAGAAYEQYF
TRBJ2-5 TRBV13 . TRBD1 TGTGCCAGCAGCCAGGGGGCAGGTTGGACCCAGTACTTC CASSQGAGWTQYF
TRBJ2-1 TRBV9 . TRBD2 TGTGCCAGCAGCGTCTCGTTGGGAGGGCGGGGAGAGGTCTACAATGAGCAGTTCTTC CASSVSLGGRGEVYNEQFF
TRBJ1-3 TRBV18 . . TGTGCCAGCTCACCACCGATTGGTTCAGCTGGAAACACCATATATTTT CASSPPIGSAGNTIYF
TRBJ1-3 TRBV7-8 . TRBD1 TGTGCCAGGCCGGGACAGGTCCTCATATATTTT CARPGQVLIYF
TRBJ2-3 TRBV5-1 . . TGCGCCAGCTACTCGGGGATCACAGATACGCAGTATTTT CASYSGITDTQYF
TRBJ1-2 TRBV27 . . TGTGCCAGCAGTTTAACAGGGATAGGTGGCTACACCTTC CASSLTGIGGYTF
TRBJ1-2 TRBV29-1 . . TGCAGCGCCGTAGACGGACTAACTAACTATGGCTACACCTTC CSAVDGLTNYGYTF
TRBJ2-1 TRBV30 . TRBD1 TGTGCCTGGAGTCATTCGGGACAGGGAGAGCAGTTCTTC CAWSHSGQGEQFF
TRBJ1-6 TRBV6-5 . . TGTGCCAGCAGGGTGTTGACAAGGATAAATTCACCCCTCCACTTT CASRVLTRINSPLHF
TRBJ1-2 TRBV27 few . TGTGCCAGCAGTCCCCGCGGAGTCTATGGCTACACCTTC CASSPRGVYGYTF
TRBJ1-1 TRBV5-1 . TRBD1 TGCGCCAGCAGCGCCACAGGGGTTGGCACTGAAGCTTTCTTT CASSATGVGTEAFF
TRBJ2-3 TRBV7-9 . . TGTGCCAGCAGCTCCCAGGCCGGGGGCACAGATACGCAGTATTTT CASSSQAGGTDTQYF
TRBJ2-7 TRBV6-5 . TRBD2 TGTGCCAGCAGCGGACTAGTCGCGAACTTC CASSGLVANF
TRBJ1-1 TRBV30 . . TGTGCCTGGAGTGTTCAGACTGAAGCTTTCTTT CAWSVQTEAFF
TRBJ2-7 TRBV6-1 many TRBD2 TGTGCCAGCAGTGAAGCGAGCGGGAGCTCCTACGAGCAGTACTTC CASSEASGSSYEQYF
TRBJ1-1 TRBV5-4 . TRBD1 TGTGCCAGCAGCTCCTCCCCACACAGGGGAAGGAACACTGAAGCTTTCTTT CASSSSPHRGRNTEAFF
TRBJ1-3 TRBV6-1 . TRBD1 TGTGCCAGCAGTGGGCTTACAGGGGGCTCTGGAAACACCATATATTTT CASSGLTGGSGNTIYF
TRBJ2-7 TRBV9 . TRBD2 TGTGCCAGCAGCGGTGGACTAGCGGGAAACGACGAGCAGTACTTC CASSGGLAGNDEQYF
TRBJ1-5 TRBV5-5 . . TGTGCCAGCAGCACATATAGCAATCAGCCCCAGCATTTT CASSTYSNQPQHF
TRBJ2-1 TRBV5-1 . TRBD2 TGCGCCAGCAGCTCGTCGTTAGCGGGAGGGTACTACAATGAGCAGTTCTTC CASSSSLAGGYYNEQFF
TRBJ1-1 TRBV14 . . TGTGCCAGCAGCACTCACGGGAATCGGAACACTGAAGCTTTCTTT CASSTHGNRNTEAFF
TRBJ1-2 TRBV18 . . TGTGCCAGCTCACCCGACAAGACCTATGGCTACACCTTC CASSPDKTYGYTF
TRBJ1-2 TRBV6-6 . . TGTGCCAGCAGTTACGCCCGGGACTTTCCTAACTATGGCTACACCTTC CASSYARDFPNYGYTF